Below, one T cell receptor beta chain is given with its context. The data belong to a study of blood T cell repertoires in COVID-19. For the study at large: Spain, Italy and the United States supplied samples that represented acute and convalescent COVID-19.

The authors' processing: Amplification of reference gene primers was used by the study to estimate nucleated cell counts. Sequencing used immunoSEQ multiplex PCR; TCRdb keeps in-frame clones, though not all of them. The D gene and trimming were derived from the DNA, and the V and J assignments and clone size from that table. Among 390,000 or so clones listed, around 90% were seen once. The sequencing input was peripheral blood. The sequence derives from a man between 18 and 29 years old with active or convalescent COVID-19.

DNA for the CDR3: TGTGCCAGCAGTTACACTTTAGCGGGGGCCCCCTACAATGAGCAGTTCTTC. The encoded protein is CASSYTLAGAPYNEQFF. The V and J genes are TRBV6-2 or TRBV6-3 and TRBJ2-1; 9 bases align to TRBD2. The ends lost 2 bases at V and 2 bases at J; junction bases unmatched: 7. CDR3 length equals 17 residues. Germline V gene data show CDR1 as MNHEY and CDR2 as SVGEGT.